Listed here are 8 T cell receptor beta chains from one sample, sequenced in a study of T cells in Graves' hyperthyroidism and ophthalmopathy. Amplification of TCR beta CDR3 regions was performed using RNA transcripts as template. When the TCR CDR3 underwent first-round RT-PCR, the HTBI primer set was used. TCRdb reprocessed the multiplex PCR reads via MiXCR and lists one record per CDR3 protein. The table lists hundreds of thousands of distinct CDR3 sequences, about 15% of them singletons. The sample taken for sequencing was blood. These receptors were collected from a woman between 35 and 50 years old with Graves' ophthalmopathy.

This clonotype was seen ten or more times. The J gene is TRBJ2-7, the V gene TRBV6-5; the match to TRBD2 covers 9 bases. The CDR3 contains 15 residues. The germline gives CDR1 MNHEY, CDR2 SVGAGI. Losses at the gene ends were 4 bases for V and 7 bases for J; bases not matched to a gene: 11. The CDR3 sequence is CASSFSGSTTGEQYF. Written as DNA, the CDR3 is TGTGCCAGCAGTTTTAGCGGGAGCACCACTGGGGAGCAGTACTTC.

The CDR3 nucleotides read TGCGCCAGCAGTCCGGAGAGGGGCGGGGAGACCCAGTACTTC. It codes for CASSPERGGETQYF. V gene TRBV5-1 combines with J gene TRBJ2-5; D may match TRBD1 or TRBD2 (5 bases each). CDR1 and CDR2 from the germline V gene are SGHRS and YFSETQ. The CDR3 covers 14 residues. Deletions cut 5 bases from V and 5 bases from J, with 16 bases between.

The table lists this clonotype with many counts. The V gene is TRBV6-1, the J gene TRBJ1-1; D remains ambiguous. Germline V gene data show CDR1 as MNHNS and CDR2 as SASEGT. This CDR3 has 10 residues. With 8 bases removed from V and 1 base from J, the gap between germline ends came to 2 bases. For the CDR3, the DNA is TGTGCCAGCCAGAACACTGAAGCTTTCTTT. Its translation is CASQNTEAFF.

The rearrangement links TRBV12-3 or TRBV12-4 to TRBJ1-1; D is unresolved. V was clipped by 5 bases and J by 10 bases, with 20 bases between them. The CDR3 covers 14 residues. The CDR3 nucleotides are TGTGCCAGCAGTCCCTATTTTGGCGGGCTCGGAGCTTTCTTT. Amino acid sequence: CASSPYFGGLGAFF.

V gene TRBV12-3 or TRBV12-4 combines with J gene TRBJ2-1; D remains unclear. Trimming removed 6 bases at V and 8 bases at J, with 11 bases between. The CDR3 length is 12 residues. Here the CDR3 reads CASREDRYEQFF. The DNA of the CDR3 is TGTGCCAGCAGGGAAGATAGGTATGAGCAGTTCTTC.

The chain employs TRBV11-3 and TRBJ1-2; D gene unclear. Looked up from germline, CDR1 is SGHNT and CDR2 is YENEEA. V dropped 0 bases and J dropped 7 bases, with 9 bases sitting between them. The CDR3 totals 13 residues. This CDR3 is CASSLDIFSGYTF. Written as DNA, the CDR3 is TGTGCCAGCAGCTTAGACATTTTCTCTGGCTACACCTTC.

This clonotype was observed many times. V usage is TRBV10-2 and J usage is TRBJ1-2; D gene uncertain. V gave up 0 bases and J gave up 0 bases, with 11 bases separating them. CDR3 size: 16 residues. From germline, CDR1 is WSHSY and CDR2 SAAADI. The CDR3 DNA reads as TGCGCCAGCAGTGAGTCTACCCCCAGGCCTAACTATGGCTACACCTTC. Translation gives CASSESTPRPNYGYTF.

At least ten counts were recorded for this clonotype. The CDR3 loop reads CASSLMGSSNQPQHF. The CDR3 DNA is TGTGCCAGCAGTTTGATGGGGTCGAGCAATCAGCCCCAGCATTTT. The J gene is TRBJ1-5, the V gene TRBV6-5; D ambiguous. Germline V gene lookup returns CDR1 MNHEY and CDR2 SVGAGI. The V end lost 4 bases, the J end lost 1 base, and 11 bases lay between the germline ends. The CDR3 is 15 amino acids.